Listed below are T cell receptor beta chains from one sample, sequenced in a study of technical replicates of blood from four donors. Measured with immunoSEQ multiplex PCR; TCRdb has only the in-frame clones, and not every one. This repertoire shows 75,000 to 80,000 clones, approximately 94% found once; its top ten account for 0.3% to 0.45%. The specimen was T cells isolated from PBMCs. The receptor set was obtained from a human donor in good health. Both conserved end residues are part of each CDR3. The D gene is left open where the match is weak. Clone sizes are given selectively: once, few, many, or a class where the clone is expanded.

D gene	J gene	V gene	clone size	CDR3 protein	CDR3 DNA
.	TRBJ2-7	TRBV29-1	.	CSVRELSGSYEQYF	TGCAGCGTTCGAGAACTCAGCGGCTCCTACGAGCAGTACTTC
.	TRBJ1-4	TRBV13	.	CASSELRPGYEKLFF	TGTGCCAGCAGCGAACTTAGGCCCGGGTATGAAAAACTGTTTTTT
.	TRBJ2-7	TRBV19	.	CASGWRGPAGEQYF	TGTGCCAGTGGTTGGAGGGGTCCGGCGGGCGAGCAGTACTTC
.	TRBJ2-7	TRBV7-2	.	CASSFSIHSEQYF	TGTGCCAGCAGCTTTTCAATACACAGCGAGCAGTACTTC
TRBD1	TRBJ1-3	TRBV6-5	.	CASSYADRGFGNTIYF	TGTGCCAGCAGTTACGCGGACAGGGGATTTGGAAACACCATATATTTT
.	TRBJ1-2	TRBV6-5	.	CASSYLRQAHNF	TGTGCCAGCAGTTACCTCCGGCAGGCTCATAACTTC
.	TRBJ1-1	TRBV5-6	.	CASSSLRGPAEAFF	TGTGCCAGCAGCTCATTAAGGGGCCCCGCTGAAGCTTTCTTT
TRBD1	TRBJ1-1	TRBV7-9	.	CASSPQNRTGRTTEAFF	TGTGCCAGCAGCCCTCAAAATAGGACAGGGAGGACCACTGAAGCTTTCTTT
TRBD1	TRBJ1-2	TRBV11-2	.	CASSPTDRSAWLGYTF	TGTGCCAGCAGCCCAACGGACAGGTCCGCATGGCTTGGCTACACCTTC
TRBD2	TRBJ2-7	TRBV2	.	CASSQRDPYEQYF	TGTGCCAGCAGCCAGCGGGATCCCTACGAGCAGTACTTC
TRBD1	TRBJ1-5	TRBV4-1	.	CASSQKPGGTQPQHF	TGCGCCAGCAGCCAAAAGCCAGGGGGCACTCAGCCCCAGCATTTT
TRBD2	TRBJ2-3	TRBV2	.	CASSDGGTSLDTQYF	TGTGCCAGCAGTGATGGAGGGACTAGCTTAGATACGCAGTATTTT
TRBD1	TRBJ1-2	TRBV19	.	CASSIQGRDSIYGYTF	TGTGCCAGTAGTATACAGGGCCGGGACAGCATCTATGGCTACACCTTC
TRBD1	TRBJ1-2	TRBV7-3	.	CASSLGTGDSYTF	TGTGCCAGCAGCTTAGGGACAGGGGATAGCTACACCTTC
TRBD1	TRBJ2-2	TRBV13	once	CASSPTPQGAATGELFF	TGTGCCAGCAGCCCAACCCCTCAGGGGGCAGCCACCGGGGAGCTGTTTTTT
TRBD2	TRBJ2-1	TRBV5-8	.	CASSLYSGSPEQFF	TGTGCCAGCAGCTTGTATAGCGGGAGCCCCGAGCAGTTCTTC
.	TRBJ2-5	TRBV19	once	CASSIFGGRETQYF	TGTGCCAGTAGTATCTTCGGGGGACGGGAGACCCAGTACTTC
.	TRBJ2-1	TRBV29-1	.	CSVEDAGIDEQFF	TGCAGCGTTGAAGATGCAGGGATCGATGAGCAGTTCTTC
.	TRBJ2-3	TRBV11-3	.	CASSLESGIGDTQYF	TGTGCCAGCAGCTTAGAATCAGGGATAGGAGATACGCAGTATTTT
.	TRBJ1-3	TRBV5-4	.	CASSLDVGSGNTIYF	TGTGCCAGCAGCCTGGACGTCGGCTCTGGAAACACCATATATTTT
.	TRBJ2-7	TRBV10-3	.	CATIPGISSYEQYF	TGTGCCACCATCCCCGGTATAAGCTCCTACGAGCAGTACTTC
TRBD1	TRBJ1-1	TRBV5-1	.	CASSLEDREYTEAFF	TGCGCCAGCAGCTTGGAGGACAGGGAATACACTGAAGCTTTCTTT
.	TRBJ1-2	TRBV5-4	.	CASRGLSNYGYTF	TGTGCCAGCAGAGGACTTAGTAACTATGGCTACACCTTC
.	TRBJ1-3	TRBV23-1	.	CASSRTGIYSGNTIYF	TGCGCCAGCAGTCGAACGGGGATATACTCTGGAAACACCATATATTTT
.	TRBJ1-1	TRBV7-9	.	CASRTGDEAFF	TGTGCCAGCAGGACCGGAGACGAAGCTTTCTTT
TRBD1	TRBJ1-3	TRBV13	.	CASSFGQANIGNTIYF	TGTGCCAGCAGCTTCGGACAGGCTAATATTGGAAACACCATATATTTT